This TCR beta chain was sequenced in a study of CD8+ T cells in alopecia areata. In each case, RNA was isolated and then reverse transcribed into cDNA as the sequencing template. Method: immunoSEQ multiplex PCR; TCRdb's copy keeps in-frame clones and lacks some. The repertoire consists of 120,000 to 150,000 clones, with around 83% occurring once and the leading ten covering about 12%. Regarding treatment: oral pan-JAK inhibitor, 5-10 mg twice daily. In germline, CDR1 is SQVTM, CDR2 ANQGSEA. Trimming cost V 4 bases and J 4 bases, with 10 bases left between them. The CDR3 runs to 12 residues. The sequencing used CD8+ T cells sorted from blood, collected at week 4, from a patient treated with tofacitinib. The origin of this receptor is a human donor with alopecia areata. V usage is TRBV29-1 and J usage is TRBJ2-5; no clear D gene. The CDR3 nucleotides are TGCAGCGTTGCGATTTCTGGAGAGACCCAGTACTTC. Its translation is CSVAISGETQYF. The entire variable domain, with the rest obtained from reference TRBV29-1 and TRBJ2-5, is as follows: SAVISQKPSRDICQRGTSLTIQCQVDSQVTMMFWYRQQPGQSLTLIATANQGSEATYESGFVIDKFPISRPNLTFSTLTVSNMSPEDSSIYLCSVAISGETQYFGPGTRLLVL.